A single T cell receptor beta chain is shown here with its context. Two consecutive negative NP/OP PCR tests, clearance, or resolved symptoms defined Cohort 3 recovery. This record belongs to a study of blood T cell repertoires in COVID-19. Study summary: Samples taken during acute and convalescent COVID-19 were collected in the United States, Italy and Spain. The analysed material was cDNA or gDNA that came from T cells, B-cell-depleted T cells, or PBMCs.

In the original processing: By means of reference gene primer amplification, nucleated cell counts were estimated. Repertoires were generated with immunoSEQ multiplex PCR, while TCRdb's copy carries only in-frame clones and drops some. V and J calls and clone size are copied from that table; D and trimming were computed from the DNA. Here the sample spans about 310,000 clones, roughly 87% being singletons. The junction had 8 bases not matched to a gene; V was cut back by 9 bases and J by 3 bases. The CDR3 is 16 amino acids. Germline CDR1 and CDR2: SGHNT and YENEEA. Sequenced: PBMCs or T cells enriched from blood (not recorded which). The gene calls are TRBV11-3 and TRBJ2-3; 14 nucleotides agree with TRBD2. This TCR derives from a woman between 18 and 29 years old who had recovered from COVID-19. The CDR3 DNA follows: TGTGCCAGGCCAGGGACTAGCGGGGGAGCGACAGATACGCAGTATTTT. Protein sequence: CARPGTSGGATDTQYF.